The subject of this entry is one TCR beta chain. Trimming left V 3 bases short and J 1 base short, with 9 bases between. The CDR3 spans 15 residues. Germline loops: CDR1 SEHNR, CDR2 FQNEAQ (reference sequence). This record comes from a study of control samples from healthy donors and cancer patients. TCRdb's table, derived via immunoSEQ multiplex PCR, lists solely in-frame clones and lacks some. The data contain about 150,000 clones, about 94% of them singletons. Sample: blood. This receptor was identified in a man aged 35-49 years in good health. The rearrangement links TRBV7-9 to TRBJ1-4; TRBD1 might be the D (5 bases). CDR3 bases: TGTGCCAGCAGCTTGGGAGACAGAACTAATGAAAAACTGTTTTTT. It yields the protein CASSLGDRTNEKLFF.